Shown below are 2 T cell receptor beta chains from a single sample sequenced in a study of cytomegalovirus exposure and HLA in healthy donors. The PCR made use of 60 Vbeta and 13 Jbeta primers. Assay: immunoSEQ multiplex PCR; the TCRdb copy retains only in-frame clones and omits some. Of 150,000 to 200,000 clones listed, more than 80% are singletons. The sequencing input was PBMCs. The receptors originated from a woman aged 50 to 60 in good health and CMV-seronegative.

The chain uses TRBV15 and TRBJ2-5; tentative D call: TRBD2 (5 bases). Between the trimmed V and J ends, which lost 0 bases and 8 bases, there was a span of 7 bases. Germline CDR1 LNHNV, CDR2 YYDKDF (reference sequence). CDR3 length: 12 amino acids. In nucleotides, the CDR3 is TGTGCCACCAGCAGAGATCGGGAAACCCAGTACTTC. The encoded protein is CATSRDRETQYF.

The J gene is TRBJ1-5, the V gene TRBV19; TRBD1 agrees at 7 bases. Germline V lookup: CDR1 LNHDA, CDR2 SQIVND (reference sequence). V shed 8 bases, J shed 2 bases, and the junction held 6 bases outside the gene matches. There are 14 residues in the CDR3. Here the CDR3 reads CASGSTGRNQPQHF. The DNA for the CDR3 is TGTGCCAGTGGGTCGACAGGGCGCAATCAGCCCCAGCATTTT.